Shown below are 22 T cell receptor beta chains from a single sample sequenced in a study of blood T cell repertoires in COVID-19. Method: immunoSEQ multiplex PCR; TCRdb's copy keeps in-frame clones and lacks some. This table holds approximately 250,000 clones, approximately 89% found once. The sample consisted of peripheral blood. The source is an older woman who had recovered from COVID-19.

This CDR3 is CASSQDPGRGETQYF. The CDR3 DNA reads TGTGCCAGCAGCCAAGATCCCGGGAGAGGAGAGACCCAGTACTTC. This sequence joins TRBV4-2 and TRBJ2-5, with a weak D call TRBD2 (6 bases). The CDR3 has 15 amino acids. Germline V gene sequence: CDR1 LGHNA, CDR2 YNFKEQ. The V and J ends lost 0 bases and 4 bases respectively, with 12 bases between them.

This chain links TRBV11-2 with TRBJ2-3; tentatively, D is TRBD1 (5 bases). This CDR3 has 14 residues. V lost 8 bases and J 4 bases, leaving 16 bases between the germline ends. The germline gives CDR1 SGHAT, CDR2 FQNNGV. The CDR3 spells CASCDSFRPDTQYF. Here the CDR3 DNA reads TGTGCCAGCTGTGACAGCTTTCGCCCAGATACGCAGTATTTT.

This chain links TRBV5-1 with TRBJ2-2; D not certain. Germline CDR1 is SGHRS and CDR2 is YFSETQ. Deletions cut 6 bases from V and 2 bases from J, with 14 bases between. CDR3 size: 15 residues. The CDR3 loop reads CASNTHNLNTGELFF. The CDR3 DNA reads TGCGCCAGCAACACCCATAATTTAAACACCGGGGAGCTGTTTTTT.

The chain employs TRBV5-1 and TRBJ2-7; 11 bases line up with TRBD2. The CDR3 is 17 residues long. The germline V gene encodes CDR1 SGHRS and CDR2 YFSETQ. Trimming cost V 3 bases and J 0 bases; bases outside gene matches: 8. This chain's CDR3 is CASSYRTSGSRSYEQYF. The CDR3 nucleotides read TGCGCCAGCAGCTACCGGACTAGCGGGTCCCGCTCCTACGAGCAGTACTTC.

The rearrangement joins TRBV9 to TRBJ1-3; D is unclear. The ends were cut back, 3 bases at V and 4 bases at J, with 17 bases in the middle. Per germline, CDR1 SGDLS and CDR2 YYNGEE. This CDR3 spans 16 amino acids. This chain's CDR3 is CASSAPPGIKGNTIYF. As DNA, the CDR3 is TGTGCCAGCAGCGCTCCCCCGGGGATTAAAGGAAACACCATATATTTT.

V usage is TRBV7-9 and J usage is TRBJ1-4, with D maybe TRBD1 (6 bases). Looked up from germline, CDR1 is SEHNR and CDR2 is FQNEAQ (reference sequence). V lost 5 bases to trimming and J lost 8 bases, with 15 bases between them. The CDR3 loop spans 14 amino acids. The CDR3 DNA follows: TGTGCCAGCAGCCCCAGCACAGGGCGAGAAAAACTGTTTTTT. This translates into CASSPSTGREKLFF.

The chain joins TRBV7-6 to TRBJ2-1; TRBD2 agrees at 8 bases. After removal of 5 bases from V and 7 bases from J, the junction contained 13 bases not matched to a gene. The CDR3 has 16 amino acids. Germline CDR1 is SGHVS and CDR2 is FNYEAQ. The CDR3 DNA sequence: TGTGCCAGCAGCCCCCTGGCAGCGGGGGCCCGAAATGAGCAGTTCTTC. It encodes CASSPLAAGARNEQFF.

The rearrangement joins TRBV5-1 to TRBJ1-2; 8 nucleotides line up with TRBD1. V trimming: 5 bases; J trimming: 7 bases; junction bases outside the gene matches: 10. In germline, CDR1 is SGHRS, CDR2 YFSETQ. The length of the CDR3 is 14 residues. The CDR3 bases are TGCGCCAGCAGTCGTGGACAGGGACTTCTTGGCTACACCTTC. Its protein is CASSRGQGLLGYTF. The full variable domain, with the rest looked up from reference TRBV5-1 and TRBJ1-2, is KAGVTQTPRYLIKTRGQQVTLSCSPISGHRSVSWYQQTPGQGLQFLFEYFSETQRNKGNFPGRFSGRQFSNSRSEMNVSTLELGDSALYLCASSRGQGLLGYTFGSGTRLTVV.

The chain employs TRBV9 and TRBJ2-1; tentative D call: TRBD1 (5 bases). The V gene's germline CDR1 is SGDLS and CDR2 YYNGEE. There are 15 residues in the CDR3. Trimming removed 3 bases at V and 10 bases at J, with 20 bases between. CDR3 protein: CASSADPTASLEQFF. CDR3 DNA sequence: TGTGCCAGCAGCGCGGACCCGACAGCGTCCCTAGAGCAGTTCTTC.

This rearrangement joins TRBV5-1 to TRBJ2-3; 9 bases align to TRBD1. Trimming at V came to 7 bases and at J to 0 bases, leaving 9 bases not matched to a gene. The germline V gene has CDR1 SGHRS and CDR2 YFSETQ. The CDR3 totals 16 residues. In DNA form, the CDR3 reads TGCGCCAGCTCCTTTGGGGACAGGGCTAGCACAGATACGCAGTATTTT. This encodes CASSFGDRASTDTQYF.

The rearrangement joins TRBV9 to TRBJ1-2; 8 bases line up with TRBD1. V lost 0 bases to trimming and J lost 5 bases; unmatched junction nucleotides: 6. This CDR3 is 15 amino acids long. In germline, CDR1 is SGDLS, CDR2 YYNGEE. The CDR3 DNA reads TGTGCCAGCAGCGTAGGTGGACAGGGTTTTTATGGCTACACCTTC. This sequence encodes CASSVGGQGFYGYTF. The full variable domain, rest sourced from reference TRBV9 and TRBJ1-2, is DSGVTQTPKHLITATGQRVTLRCSPRSGDLSVYWYQQSLDQGLQFLIQYYNGEERAKGNILERFSAQQFPDLHSELNLSSLELGDSALYFCASSVGGQGFYGYTFGSGTRLTVV.

The chain links TRBV6-6 to TRBJ2-3, with no clear D. Trimming shortened V by 2 bases and J by 6 bases, and 9 bases separated the two germline ends. This CDR3 contains 13 residues. Germline loops: CDR1 MNHNY, CDR2 SVGAGI (reference sequence). DNA for the CDR3: TGTGCCAGCAGTTACAGTAACACGGATACGCAGTATTTT. This encodes CASSYSNTDTQYF.

The genes are TRBV11-2 and TRBJ1-3; D is uncertain. The CDR3 runs to 18 residues. V lost 5 bases and J lost 0, with 20 bases in between. The V gene's germline CDR1 is SGHAT and CDR2 FQNNGV. The CDR3 DNA sequence: TGTGCCAGCAGCCCCCGACTGGGAGGTCACTACTCTGGAAACACCATATATTTT. It codes for CASSPRLGGHYSGNTIYF. Together with reference TRBV11-2 and TRBJ1-3, the CDR3 gives the full variable domain: EAGVAQSPRYKIIEKRQSVAFWCNPISGHATLYWYQQILGQGPKLLIQFQNNGVVDDSQLPKDRFSAERLKGVDSTLKIQPAKLEDSAVYLCASSPRLGGHYSGNTIYFGEGSWLTVV.

This clone is a singleton in its sample. The chain employs TRBV7-8 and TRBJ1-2; 7 bases are a match to TRBD1. The CDR3 has 13 amino acids. V gave up 5 bases and J gave up 7 bases; unmatched junction bases: 7. Germline CDR1 reads SGHVS; CDR2 reads FQNEAQ. CDR3 in amino acids: CASSPTGVGGYTF. The CDR3 region has the DNA TGTGCCAGCAGCCCTACAGGGGTAGGTGGCTACACCTTC. The entire variable domain, with the rest obtained from reference TRBV7-8 and TRBJ1-2, is as follows: GAGVSQSPRYKVAKRGQDVALRCDPISGHVSLFWYQQALGQGPEFLTYFQNEAQLDKSGLPSDRFFAERPEGSVSTLKIQRTQQEDSAVYLCASSPTGVGGYTFGSGTRLTVV.

The rearrangement joins TRBV7-9 to TRBJ2-2; 7 bases are shared with TRBD2. With V trimmed by 3 bases and J by 6 bases, 7 bases remained unmatched. This CDR3 is 15 amino acids long. The germline V gene encodes CDR1 SEHNR and CDR2 FQNEAQ (reference sequence). The DNA of the CDR3 is TGTGCCAGCAGCTTGGGAGGGCCCGATTCCGGGGAGCTGTTTTTT. Its protein product is CASSLGGPDSGELFF.

The genes are TRBV5-4 and TRBJ1-6; maybe TRBD1 (5 bases). Germline CDR1 reads SGHNT; CDR2 reads YYREEE (reference sequence). Between the trimmed V and J ends, which lost 2 bases and 8 bases, there was a span of 17 bases. The CDR3 spans 16 residues. The CDR3 reads CASSLVTRTKYSPLHF. CDR3 coding DNA: TGTGCCAGCAGCTTAGTTACGCGGACAAAATATTCACCCCTCCACTTT.

CDR3 nucleotide sequence: TGTGCCAGCAGCCAAGCATCGAGCGGGGGGAGCGTCGAGCAGTACTTC. It codes for CASSQASSGGSVEQYF. This chain uses TRBV4-2 with TRBJ2-7; 9 nucleotides line up with TRBD2. CDR1 and CDR2 from the germline V gene are LGHNA and YNFKEQ. CDR3 length: 16 residues. V shed 1 base, J shed 6 bases, and the junction held 10 bases outside the gene matches.

The chain combines TRBV7-2 with TRBJ2-7, with 11 bases lining up with TRBD2. After removal of 2 bases from V and 3 bases from J, the junction contained 0 bases not matched to a gene. The CDR3 runs to 14 residues. Germline V lookup: CDR1 SGHTA, CDR2 FQGNSA. The CDR3 nucleotides read TGTGCCAGCAGCTTACTAGCGGGGGGCTACGAGCAGTACTTC. Encoded protein: CASSLLAGGYEQYF.

The chain is built from TRBV27 and TRBJ2-4, with D unclear. Per germline, CDR1 MNHEY and CDR2 SMNVEV (reference sequence). The CDR3 contains 17 residues. V gave up 6 bases and J gave up 0 bases, with 18 bases separating them. The CDR3 reads CASRPVMEHKAKNIQYF. CDR3 nucleotides: TGTGCCAGCAGACCCGTGATGGAGCACAAAGCCAAAAACATTCAGTACTTC.

The rearrangement uses TRBV5-1 and TRBJ2-5; a possible D gene is TRBD2 (6 bases). V lost 0 bases, J lost 2 bases, and 11 bases lay in between. Germline CDR1 is SGHRS and CDR2 is YFSETQ. There are 15 residues in the CDR3. The DNA of the CDR3 is TGCGCCAGCAGCTTGGGGCTAGCGCCTCAAGAGACCCAGTACTTC. Translation gives CASSLGLAPQETQYF.

This chain connects TRBV19 to TRBJ2-7, with D tentatively TRBD2 (6 bases). Germline assignment: CDR1 LNHDA and CDR2 SQIVND (reference sequence). The CDR3 runs 15 residues. Trimming took 3 bases from V and 1 from J, leaving 13 bases between them. The CDR3 DNA reads as TGTGCCAGTAGTATCGGCCTAGCGACTTCCTACGAGCAGTACTTC. Its translation: CASSIGLATSYEQYF.

The chain has TRBV28 and TRBJ1-2, with D possibly being TRBD1 (6 bases). This CDR3 spans 11 amino acids. The germline V gene has CDR1 MDHEN and CDR2 SYDVKM. The ends were cut back, 3 bases at V and 7 bases at J, with 6 bases in the middle. The CDR3 spells CASSFRGGYTF. Here the CDR3 DNA reads TGTGCCAGCAGTTTCAGGGGTGGCTACACCTTC.